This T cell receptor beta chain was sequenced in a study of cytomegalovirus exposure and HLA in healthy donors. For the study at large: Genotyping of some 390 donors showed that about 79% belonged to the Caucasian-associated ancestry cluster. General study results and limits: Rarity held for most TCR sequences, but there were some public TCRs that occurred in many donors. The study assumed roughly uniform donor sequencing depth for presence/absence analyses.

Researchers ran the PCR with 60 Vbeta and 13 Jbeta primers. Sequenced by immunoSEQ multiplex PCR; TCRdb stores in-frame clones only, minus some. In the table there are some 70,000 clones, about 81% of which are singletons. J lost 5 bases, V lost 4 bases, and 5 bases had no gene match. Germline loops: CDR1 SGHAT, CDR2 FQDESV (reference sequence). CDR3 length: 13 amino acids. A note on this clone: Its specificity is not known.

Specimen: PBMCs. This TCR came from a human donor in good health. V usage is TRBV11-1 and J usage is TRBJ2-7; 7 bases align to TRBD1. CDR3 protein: CASSSTGVHEQYF. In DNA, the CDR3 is TGTGCCAGCAGCTCTACAGGGGTCCACGAGCAGTACTTC.